The 32 T cell receptor beta chains listed next were all sequenced from one sample in a study of somatic mutations in cytotoxic T cells in rheumatoid arthritis. This table comes from immunoSEQ multiplex PCR, and its TCRdb copy is limited to in-frame clones, with some not included. Here the sample spans some 40,000 clones, approximately 84% being singletons. Sequenced material: CD8+ T cells sorted from blood. The source is a man in his forties in good health.

The chain carries TRBV23-1 and TRBJ1-1; D possibly corresponds to TRBD1 (5 bases). TRBV23-1 is an open reading frame, and its role is uncertain. CDR3 length: 10 amino acids. The V end was cut by 7 bases, the J end by 11 bases, with 11 bases between. CDR3 coding DNA: TGCGCCAGCATGAGGGGCAGCGCTTTCTTT. It codes for CASMRGSAFF.

The genes are TRBV11-2 and TRBJ2-1; D is uncertain. Trimming removed 3 bases from V and 0 bases from J, with 18 bases in between. From germline, CDR1 is SGHAT and CDR2 FQNNGV. The CDR3 length is 18 residues. The CDR3 nucleotides are TGTGCCAGCAGCTTTCATTCTCCCATCAGGAGCTCCTACAATGAGCAGTTCTTC. The encoded protein is CASSFHSPIRSSYNEQFF.

As concerns this clone: An end of the junction differs from the germline gene, which may be a read error. This chain links TRBV14 with TRBJ2-4; D not resolved. The germline V gene encodes CDR1 SGHDN and CDR2 FVKESK. The CDR3 totals 10 residues. The CDR3 reads CASSQNPDRF. The CDR3 DNA is TGTGCCAGCAGCCAAAACCCCGACCGCTTC.

V and J are TRBV19 and TRBJ2-7; D unresolved. This CDR3 contains 14 residues. The germline V gene encodes CDR1 LNHDA and CDR2 SQIVND (reference sequence). V shed 3 bases and J shed 2 bases, with 11 bases lying between them. The CDR3 nucleotides are TGTGCCAGTAGTATTCCGGGTGCTGCCTACGAGCAGTACTTC. It specifies CASSIPGAAYEQYF.

The rearrangement joins TRBV29-1 to TRBJ2-3; the D gene is possibly TRBD2 (6 bases). The germline V gene encodes CDR1 SQVTM and CDR2 ANQGSEA. V lost 3 bases, J lost 1 base, and 14 bases lay in between. The CDR3 is made up of 15 amino acids. The CDR3 bases are TGCAGCGTTGACCAAGGCGGGGTCGGCACAGATACGCAGTATTTT. Translating it yields CSVDQGGVGTDTQYF.

This chain uses TRBV6-5 with TRBJ2-1; D not resolved. CDR1 is MNHEY, CDR2 SVGAGI, per germline. The CDR3 loop spans 15 amino acids. V was cut by 2 bases and J by 0 bases, with 8 bases left in between. The CDR3 DNA follows: TGTGCCAGCAGTTACGGCCAGTCCTCCTACAATGAGCAGTTCTTC. Protein: CASSYGQSSYNEQFF.

The chain joins TRBV6-1 to TRBJ2-7, with 10 nucleotides matching TRBD1. Unmatched junction bases numbered 8, after V lost 7 bases and J lost 2 bases. Germline CDR1 and CDR2: MNHNS and SASEGT. This CDR3 comprises 15 residues. CDR3 DNA: TGTGCCAGCACTGGCGGGGGGACAGGGGCCTACGAGCAGTACTTC. Amino acids: CASTGGGTGAYEQYF.

This sequence joins TRBV19 and TRBJ2-2, with D perhaps matching TRBD1 (5 bases). Germline CDR1 LNHDA, CDR2 SQIVND (reference sequence). V was clipped by 3 bases and J by 5 bases, with 13 bases between them. The CDR3 totals 15 residues. The CDR3 protein is CASSIRQGRTGELFF. CDR3 coding DNA: TGTGCCAGTAGTATCCGGCAGGGAAGGACCGGGGAGCTGTTTTTT.

J is TRBJ2-3 and V is TRBV7-9, with D hard to call. There are 15 residues in the CDR3. V was pared by 6 bases and J by 2 bases, with 15 bases between. Germline V CDR1 and CDR2: SEHNR, FQNEAQ (reference sequence). CDR3 protein: CASSSPPGLTDTQYF. The CDR3 coding sequence is TGTGCCAGCAGTTCACCACCCGGGCTCACAGATACGCAGTATTTT.

The genes are TRBV10-1 and TRBJ2-7, with TRBD2 as a possible D gene (5 bases). The germline gives CDR1 WNHNN, CDR2 SYGVQD (reference sequence). CDR3 length: 14 residues. V lost 3 bases and J 5 bases, leaving 14 bases between the germline ends. The CDR3 DNA reads as TGCGCCAGCAGTGATGCCGGGAAAAGCGACGAGCAGTACTTC. The encoded protein is CASSDAGKSDEQYF.

This chain links TRBV13 with TRBJ1-1; TRBD1 agrees at 8 bases. The CDR3 spans 14 residues. CDR1 PRHDT and CDR2 FYEKMQ come from the germline V gene (reference sequence). The V segment lost 3 bases and the J segment 8 bases; nucleotides outside the gene matches: 8. CDR3 residues: CASSLAGTGVEAFF. The CDR3, as DNA: TGTGCCAGCAGCTTGGCCGGGACAGGCGTCGAAGCTTTCTTT.

The CDR3 DNA follows: TGTGCCAGCAGTAGGGACCCTGCCTACGAGCAGTACTTC. Amino acids: CASSRDPAYEQYF. This chain connects TRBV28 to TRBJ2-7, with D perhaps TRBD1 or TRBD2 (5 bases each). CDR3 size: 13 residues. Per the germline V gene, CDR1 is MDHEN and CDR2 is SYDVKM. The V end lost 5 bases, the J end lost 2 bases, and 10 bases lay between the germline ends.

J is TRBJ1-1 and V is TRBV27; no clear D. The CDR3 extends over 11 amino acids. Trimming removed 5 bases from V and 2 bases from J, with 3 bases in between. Germline V gene sequence: CDR1 MNHEY, CDR2 SMNVEV (reference sequence). CDR3 bases: TGTGCCAGCAGTATTAACACTGAAGCTTTCTTT. This encodes CASSINTEAFF.

This chain uses TRBV19 with TRBJ1-3; TRBD1 matches at 8 bases. V lost 4 bases, J lost 0 bases, and 8 bases stayed unmatched. The CDR3 covers 17 residues. Germline values: CDR1 LNHDA, CDR2 SQIVND (reference sequence). The CDR3 protein is CASSKGQATLSGNTIYF. CDR3 sequence (DNA): TGTGCCAGTAGTAAGGGACAGGCCACTCTCTCTGGAAACACCATATATTTT.

J is TRBJ2-5 and V is TRBV4-1; D is possibly TRBD1 (6 bases). The CDR3 is made up of 13 amino acids. Per the germline V gene, CDR1 is MGHRA and CDR2 is YSYEKL. Trimming pared 4 bases from V and 2 bases from J, leaving 8 bases between. The CDR3 spells CASSRQVQETQYF. Here the CDR3 DNA reads TGCGCCAGCAGCCGACAGGTTCAAGAGACCCAGTACTTC.

This clone was recorded only once. The chain recombines TRBV28 with TRBJ1-5; D is perhaps TRBD1 (5 bases). This CDR3 is 15 amino acids long. Trimming shortened V by 5 bases and J by 5 bases, and 16 bases separated the two germline ends. Germline loops: CDR1 MDHEN, CDR2 SYDVKM. CDR3 nucleotides: TGTGCCAGCAGTCTGGGGTTTGAAGGGGATCAGCCCCAGCATTTT. Its translation: CASSLGFEGDQPQHF.

A single count supports this clone. The chain uses TRBV11-1 and TRBJ2-7; unclear D gene. CDR1 and CDR2 (germline): SGHAT, FQDESV (reference sequence). This CDR3 has 14 amino acids. Trimming took off 3 bases at V and 2 bases at J, with 11 bases between the two ends. DNA of the CDR3: TGTGCCAGCAGCTTTATTGAGCGAACCTACGAGCAGTACTTC. This encodes CASSFIERTYEQYF.

The V call is TRBV27, the J call TRBJ2-1; TRBD2 agrees at 11 bases. CDR3 length: 16 residues. The V gene's germline CDR1 is MNHEY and CDR2 SMNVEV (reference sequence). With 4 bases clipped from V and 7 bases from J, the junction kept 9 bases outside the gene matches. CDR3 DNA: TGTGCCAGCAGTTCCTTTAGCGGGAGGGCCGATAATGAGCAGTTCTTC. The encoded protein is CASSSFSGRADNEQFF.

The chain links TRBV13 to TRBJ2-3, with TRBD2 matching over 11 bases. J was trimmed by 6 bases and V by 5 bases; bases with no gene match: 7. The CDR3 totals 15 residues. Looked up from germline, CDR1 is PRHDT and CDR2 is FYEKMQ (reference sequence). The CDR3 DNA sequence: TGTGCCAGCAGCGCCGGACTAGCGGGTGGGGATACGCAGTATTTT. It encodes CASSAGLAGGDTQYF.

The chain carries TRBV27 and TRBJ2-7; a weak D match, TRBD2 (6 bases). V lost 3 bases to trimming and J lost 4 bases, with 13 bases between them. The CDR3 is 14 amino acids. Germline CDR1 MNHEY, CDR2 SMNVEV (reference sequence). This CDR3 reads CASSLGLGGYEQYF. Here the CDR3 DNA reads TGTGCCAGCAGTTTGGGTCTTGGAGGGTACGAGCAGTACTTC.

This clone was counted once. The chain couples TRBV19 to TRBJ2-7, with a tentative D call TRBD2 (5 bases). The CDR3 runs to 14 residues. The germline V and J ends were trimmed by 1 base and 5 bases, with 12 bases remaining between them. The germline CDR1 and CDR2 sequences are LNHDA and SQIVND (reference sequence). Here the CDR3 reads CASSIGTFVHEQYF. CDR3 DNA: TGTGCCAGTAGTATAGGGACTTTCGTCCACGAGCAGTACTTC.

The chain combines TRBV27 with TRBJ1-2; 7 bases map to TRBD1. Trimming at V came to 6 bases and at J to 6 bases, leaving 7 bases not matched to a gene. The CDR3 totals 13 residues. CDR1 is MNHEY and CDR2 is SMNVEV in the germline V gene (reference sequence). In DNA form, the CDR3 reads TGTGCCAGCAGCCTAGACAGGGCGGATGGCTACACCTTC. It is translated as CASSLDRADGYTF.

The chain recombines TRBV6-1 with TRBJ2-7; 8 nucleotides line up with TRBD2. Germline values: CDR1 MNHNS, CDR2 SASEGT. The junction had 3 bases not matched to a gene; V was cut back by 7 bases and J by 7 bases. The CDR3 runs to 11 residues. CDR3: CASTGTREQYF. CDR3 sequence (DNA): TGTGCCAGCACCGGGACTAGGGAGCAGTACTTC.

In DNA form, the CDR3 reads TGTGCCAGCAGTTACTCTGGACAGGGGTACGAGCAGTACTTC. This sequence encodes CASSYSGQGYEQYF. V gene TRBV6-5 combines with J gene TRBJ2-7, with 9 positions matching TRBD1. Germline CDR1 and CDR2: MNHEY and SVGAGI. The V gene end was trimmed by 0 bases and the J gene end by 4 bases; junction bases not matched to a gene: 1. The CDR3 has 14 amino acids.

The CDR3, as DNA: TGTGCCAGCTCACCACCAGCGGGAGTCGAGCAGTACTTC. The encoded protein is CASSPPAGVEQYF. The rearrangement uses TRBV18 and TRBJ2-7, with 8 nucleotides matching TRBD2. Unmatched junction bases numbered 1, after V lost 0 bases and J lost 6 bases. The V gene's germline CDR1 is KGHSH and CDR2 LQKENI. The CDR3 totals 13 residues.

The V call is TRBV5-1, the J call TRBJ1-1; maybe TRBD1 (6 bases). The length of the CDR3 is 19 residues. V was trimmed by 0 bases and J by 1 base, leaving 22 bases between them. Germline CDR1 is SGHRS and CDR2 is YFSETQ. The CDR3 is CASSLADSFGSFGNTEAFF. In DNA form, the CDR3 reads TGCGCCAGCAGCTTGGCGGACAGCTTTGGATCTTTCGGGAACACTGAAGCTTTCTTT.

The chain is built from TRBV11-2 and TRBJ1-4; D is uncertain. The CDR3 covers 14 residues. Germline V gives CDR1 SGHAT, CDR2 FQNNGV. The V and J ends lost 1 base and 7 bases respectively, with 10 bases between them. The CDR3 protein is CASSLGGWGEKLFF. Here the CDR3 DNA reads TGTGCCAGCAGCTTAGGAGGATGGGGTGAAAAACTGTTTTTT.

The chain recombines TRBV4-3 with TRBJ2-1; no clear D. The CDR3 runs 13 residues. Germline V gives CDR1 LGHNA, CDR2 YSLEER. The germline V and J ends were trimmed by 2 bases and 8 bases, with 10 bases remaining between them. The CDR3: CASSQPNKDEQFF. The CDR3 DNA is TGCGCCAGCAGCCAACCCAATAAGGATGAGCAGTTCTTC.

This chain links TRBV10-2 with TRBJ2-7; 8 bases map to TRBD1. Germline V gene data show CDR1 as WSHSY and CDR2 as SAAADI. The junction had 10 bases not matched to a gene; V was cut back by 5 bases and J by 1 base. CDR3 length: 16 amino acids. CDR3 in amino acids: CASSPRTGPLSYEQYF. CDR3 sequence (DNA): TGCGCCAGCAGTCCCCGGACAGGGCCCTTATCCTACGAGCAGTACTTC.

CDR3 residues: CATSQSGNTEAFF. The CDR3 nucleotides are TGTGCCACCAGCCAGAGTGGCAACACTGAAGCTTTCTTT. The chain carries TRBV15 and TRBJ1-1; D remains unclear. Trimming removed 5 bases at V and 2 bases at J, with 9 bases between. The CDR3 has 13 residues. Looked up from germline, CDR1 is LNHNV and CDR2 is YYDKDF (reference sequence).

The rearrangement uses TRBV11-2 and TRBJ2-2; D is unclear. This CDR3 contains 15 residues. Trimming left V 7 bases short and J 2 bases short, with 14 bases between. Germline V gene sequence: CDR1 SGHAT, CDR2 FQNNGV. The DNA for the CDR3 is TGTGCCAGCATTATGGGCAGACAAAACACCGGGGAGCTGTTTTTT. Protein sequence: CASIMGRQNTGELFF.

The CDR3 sequence: CASSEGANSNQPQHF. The CDR3 coding sequence is TGTGCCAGCTCCGAGGGGGCAAATAGCAATCAGCCCCAGCATTTT. The rearrangement uses TRBV2 and TRBJ1-5; 7 nucleotides match TRBD1. Germline V CDR1 and CDR2: SNHLY, FYNNEI. With 8 bases clipped from V and 0 bases from J, the junction kept 7 bases outside the gene matches. The CDR3 is made up of 15 amino acids.